The present TCR beta chain was sequenced within a study of blood T cell repertoires in COVID-19. Across the whole study: Donors in the United States, Italy and Spain gave samples during acute or convalescent COVID-19. Sources were T cells, B-cell-depleted T cells, or PBMCs; the material itself was cDNA or gDNA.

In the original analysis: Counts of nucleated cells, estimated from reference gene primer amplification, were obtained. Assay: immunoSEQ multiplex PCR; the TCRdb copy retains only in-frame clones and omits some. For V, J and clone size, that table is used; D and trimming come from the DNA. The sample has 95,000 to 150,000 clones; roughly 75% are singletons. The CDR3 consists of 15 residues. V was cut by 3 bases and J by 3 bases, with 16 bases left in between. Per the germline V gene, CDR1 is SGHNT and CDR2 is YYREEE (reference sequence). The source is a man aged 55 to 70 with active or convalescent COVID-19. What was sequenced was peripheral blood. J is TRBJ2-7 and V is TRBV5-4, with D possibly matching TRBD2 (5 bases). For the CDR3, the DNA is TGTGCCAGCAGCTCTCCGGCTAGCCCAGACTACGAGCAGTACTTC. This gives the protein CASSSPASPDYEQYF.